A selection of T cell receptor beta chains follows, all from one sample in a study of blood T cell repertoires in COVID-19. Profiled with immunoSEQ multiplex PCR; TCRdb holds only in-frame clones, not every one. The sample records under 200,000 clones, around 83% being singletons. Sequencing was done on a sample of peripheral blood. These receptors were obtained from a woman aged 55-75 years with COVID-19, enrolled during active disease. The CDR3 runs from the conserved cysteine through the conserved F or W. The D gene is left open where the match is weak. Clone size is given for some rows only: seen once, a few or many times, or a class if the clone is expanded.

V gene: TRBV7-9; J gene: TRBJ1-1; D gene: TRBD1; clone size: .; CDR3 DNA: TGTGCCAGCAGCCCACAGGGGATGAACACTGAAGCTTTCTTT; CDR3 protein: CASSPQGMNTEAFF
V gene: TRBV6-6; J gene: TRBJ1-2; D gene: .; clone size: once; CDR3 DNA: TGTGCCGGCCAACAGGGTTCCTTCTATGGCTACACCTTC; CDR3 protein: CAGQQGSFYGYTF
V gene: TRBV11-3; J gene: TRBJ1-1; D gene: .; clone size: once; CDR3 DNA: TGTGCCAGCAGCTTAGGGCAGAACACTGAAGCTTTCTTT; CDR3 protein: CASSLGQNTEAFF
V gene: TRBV6-5; J gene: TRBJ2-2; D gene: TRBD1; clone size: .; CDR3 DNA: TGTGCCAGCAGCCCGGACAGGACGGGGACCGGGGAGCTGTTTTTT; CDR3 protein: CASSPDRTGTGELFF
V gene: TRBV27; J gene: TRBJ1-6; D gene: .; clone size: .; CDR3 DNA: TGTGCCAGCAGTACCTTCAGGGCTATGGGGGCGAGAAAAGCAATTAGCTCACCCCTCCACTTT; CDR3 protein: CASSTFRAMGARKAISSPLHF
V gene: TRBV19; J gene: TRBJ1-5; D gene: .; clone size: .; CDR3 DNA: TGTGCCAGTACCGATGCGGCCATGGGGGGGTATAGCAATCAGCCCCAGCATTTT; CDR3 protein: CASTDAAMGGYSNQPQHF
V gene: TRBV6-5; J gene: TRBJ1-6; D gene: .; clone size: .; CDR3 DNA: TGTGCCAGCAGCTCCGGTGGGGGGGCTCTGTCACCCCTCCACTTT; CDR3 protein: CASSSGGGALSPLHF
V gene: TRBV19; J gene: TRBJ2-2; D gene: .; clone size: few; CDR3 DNA: TGTGCCAGTATCGCGGGGAGCACATTGAACACCGGGGAGCTGTTTTTT; CDR3 protein: CASIAGSTLNTGELFF
V gene: TRBV20-1; J gene: TRBJ1-2; D gene: TRBD1; clone size: .; CDR3 DNA: TGCAGTGCCGACAGGGGTGGCGGCTACACCTTC; CDR3 protein: CSADRGGGYTF
V gene: TRBV16; J gene: TRBJ1-2; D gene: TRBD1; clone size: .; CDR3 DNA: TGTGCCAGCAGCCAATCTCCTCGTCCGGGACAGCGTAACTATGGCTACACCTTC; CDR3 protein: CASSQSPRPGQRNYGYTF
V gene: TRBV6-2/TRBV6-3; J gene: TRBJ2-1; D gene: TRBD1; clone size: .; CDR3 DNA: TGTGCCAGCAGTTACGGGCAGGGGGCCCACAATGAGCAGTTCTTC; CDR3 protein: CASSYGQGAHNEQFF
V gene: TRBV6-4; J gene: TRBJ1-4; D gene: TRBD1; clone size: .; CDR3 DNA: TGTGCCAGCAGTGACCGTACAGGGGGACAGGAGGGAGGTGAAAAACTGTTTTTT; CDR3 protein: CASSDRTGGQEGGEKLFF
V gene: TRBV12-5; J gene: TRBJ2-1; D gene: .; clone size: .; CDR3 DNA: TGTGCTAGTGGTTCAGACTACAATGAGCAGTTCTTC; CDR3 protein: CASGSDYNEQFF
V gene: TRBV6-6; J gene: TRBJ1-4; D gene: TRBD1; clone size: few; CDR3 DNA: TGTGCCAGCAGTCTAAGACAGGGCTGGGGTGAAAAACTGTTTTTT; CDR3 protein: CASSLRQGWGEKLFF
V gene: TRBV9; J gene: TRBJ2-1; D gene: .; clone size: .; CDR3 DNA: TGTGCCAGCAGCCCTCGCGGGGGCCACTCCTACAATGAGCAGTTCTTC; CDR3 protein: CASSPRGGHSYNEQFF
V gene: TRBV13; J gene: TRBJ1-2; D gene: TRBD1; clone size: once; CDR3 DNA: TGTGCCAGCAGCTTAAGCGACAGGGGGCGCAGTTATGGCTACACCTTC; CDR3 protein: CASSLSDRGRSYGYTF
V gene: TRBV5-1; J gene: TRBJ1-3; D gene: TRBD1; clone size: .; CDR3 DNA: TGCGCCAGCAGCTTGAGGACAGGGGCTGGAAACACCATATATTTT; CDR3 protein: CASSLRTGAGNTIYF
V gene: TRBV4-2; J gene: TRBJ2-1; D gene: TRBD1; clone size: .; CDR3 DNA: TGTGCCAGCAGCCATGGACAGGGGGGGGTCAATGAGCAGTTCTTC; CDR3 protein: CASSHGQGGVNEQFF
V gene: TRBV5-1; J gene: TRBJ1-2; D gene: .; clone size: .; CDR3 DNA: TGCGCCAGCAGCGAGGCAGGGATACGAGCCTATGGCTACACCTTC; CDR3 protein: CASSEAGIRAYGYTF
V gene: TRBV5-1; J gene: TRBJ1-1; D gene: .; clone size: .; CDR3 DNA: TGCGCCAGCAGCTTGGATTCGGGTCGCTCGTTTGAAGCTTTCTTT; CDR3 protein: CASSLDSGRSFEAFF
V gene: TRBV5-1; J gene: TRBJ2-5; D gene: TRBD1; clone size: .; CDR3 DNA: TGCGCCAGCAGCTTAGATGTTGCAGGGGGTAGGGAGACCCAGTACTTC; CDR3 protein: CASSLDVAGGRETQYF
V gene: TRBV27; J gene: TRBJ1-1; D gene: TRBD1; clone size: medium-sized; CDR3 DNA: TGTGCCAGCAGTAGGGACAGAGGTATTAACACTGAAGCTTTCTTT; CDR3 protein: CASSRDRGINTEAFF
V gene: TRBV11-3; J gene: TRBJ2-6; D gene: .; clone size: .; CDR3 DNA: TGTGCCAGCAGCATATCTGGGGCCAACGTCCTGACTTTC; CDR3 protein: CASSISGANVLTF
V gene: TRBV28; J gene: TRBJ1-1; D gene: .; clone size: .; CDR3 DNA: TGTGCCAGCAGTCCACCTGATAGGAACACTGAAGCTTTCTTT; CDR3 protein: CASSPPDRNTEAFF